The clone carrying this T cell receptor (beta chain) was detected many times. The data originate from a study of patients and donors after allogeneic stem cell transplantation. The V gene lost 1 base and the J gene lost 4 bases, with 12 bases spanning the gap. The CDR3 has 14 residues. CDR1 and CDR2 from the germline V gene are SGDLS and YYNGEE. TCRdb re-analysed the RT-PCR reads in MiXCR, keeping a single row per CDR3 protein. The sample has 50,000 to 60,000 distinct CDR3 sequences; less than 15% are singletons. The receptor was derived from a human donor who was either an allogeneic HSCT recipient or a stem cell or donor lymphocyte infusion donor (not recorded which). It is not recorded whose cells these are; they may come from a transplant donor. The chain joins TRBV9 to TRBJ2-7; D may be TRBD2 (6 bases). Material: blood, either unsorted or a sorted T cell fraction (not recorded which). CDR3 residues: CASSVTGSRYEQYF. In DNA, the CDR3 is TGTGCCAGCAGCGTAACCGGGAGCCGATACGAGCAGTACTTC.